A selection of T cell receptor beta chains follows, all from one sample in a study of control samples from healthy donors and cancer patients. The repertoire was sequenced with immunoSEQ multiplex PCR; TCRdb's copy has only in-frame clones and lacks some. Of approximately 46,000 clones listed, just over 90% were seen once; the top ten hold 0.8%. The sample taken for sequencing was PBMCs. These receptors were obtained from a man aged 30 to 39 with colorectal cancer. The CDR3 runs from the conserved cysteine through the conserved F or W. D genes are given only for firm matches. Clone size is not always given. Where it is, it says once, few, many or a class for expanded clones.

>TRBD1|NA|TRBJ2-1|12|TRBV10-2
CASWDSYNEQFF
TGCGCCAGCTGGGACAGTTACAATGAGCAGTTCTTC
>NA|NA|TRBJ1-2|13|TRBV6-2/TRBV6-3
CASSYSISGRYTF
TGTGCCAGCAGTTACTCGATATCAGGTCGCTACACCTTC
>NA|NA|TRBJ1-1|12|TRBV6-1
CASSERNTEAFF
TGTGCCAGCAGTGAGCGGAACACTGAAGCTTTCTTT
>NA|once|TRBJ1-1|16|TRBV7-2
CASSLRLGAGVTEAFF
TGTGCCAGCAGCTTACGGCTCGGGGCAGGTGTCACTGAAGCTTTCTTT
>TRBD1|NA|TRBJ2-2|18|TRBV7-8
CASSVGQGAVGGTGELFF
TGTGCCAGCAGCGTGGGACAGGGGGCAGTCGGTGGCACCGGGGAGCTGTTTTTT
>NA|NA|TRBJ2-1|18|TRBV6-2/TRBV6-3
CASSYPTRTKKRNNEQFF
TGTGCCAGCAGTTACCCTACACGGACTAAAAAAAGGAACAATGAGCAGTTCTTC
>NA|NA|TRBJ2-1|16|TRBV9
CASSVVAGSSYNEQFF
TGTGCCAGCAGCGTAGTGGCGGGCAGCTCCTACAATGAGCAGTTCTTC
>NA|NA|TRBJ2-7|13|TRBV10-3
CAISERSGYEQYF
TGTGCCATCAGTGAGAGGTCGGGCTACGAGCAGTACTTC
>NA|once|TRBJ2-2|13|TRBV27
CASSSVLSGELFF
TGTGCCAGCAGTTCTGTCCTTAGCGGGGAGCTGTTTTTT
>TRBD1|NA|TRBJ2-1|15|TRBV10-1
CASSGSIGRGHEQFF
TGCGCCAGCAGTGGGTCGATCGGAAGGGGGCATGAGCAGTTCTTC
>TRBD1|NA|TRBJ2-7|14|TRBV29-1
CSVVRTGSSYEQYF
TGCAGCGTTGTCCGGACAGGGAGCTCCTACGAGCAGTACTTC
>NA|NA|TRBJ1-2|13|TRBV30
CASKGGSNYGYTF
TGTGCCTCCAAGGGGGGATCTAACTATGGCTACACCTTC
>TRBD2|once|TRBJ2-2|14|TRBV29-1
CSVDGGSNTGELFF
TGCAGCGTTGACGGGGGGTCCAACACCGGGGAGCTGTTTTTT
>TRBD2|NA|TRBJ2-7|16|TRBV4-2
CASSQVRLAGDYEQYF
TGTGCCAGCAGCCAAGTCCGACTAGCGGGGGACTACGAGCAGTACTTC
>NA|NA|TRBJ1-5|15|TRBV2
CASSPQPGANQPQHF
TGTGCCAGCAGTCCTCAACCCGGGGCGAATCAGCCCCAGCATTTT
>NA|NA|TRBJ1-4|13|TRBV7-2
CASRGAANEKLFF
TGTGCCAGCAGGGGGGCAGCTAATGAAAAACTGTTTTTT
>NA|NA|TRBJ2-1|16|TRBV10-2
CASSSPGALDYNEQFF
TGCGCCAGCAGTTCCCCGGGGGCCCTCGATTACAATGAGCAGTTCTTC
>NA|NA|TRBJ2-6|17|TRBV7-9
CASSQGLIPSGANVLTF
TGTGCCAGCAGCCAAGGACTGATCCCCTCTGGGGCCAACGTCCTGACTTTC
>NA|NA|TRBJ1-3|13|TRBV19
CASTVVSGNTIYF
TGTGCCAGTACTGTTGTCTCTGGAAACACCATATATTTT
>TRBD2|NA|TRBJ2-1|15|TRBV27
CASSRTSGIYNEQFF
TGTGCTAGCAGTAGGACTAGCGGTATATACAATGAGCAGTTCTTC
>NA|NA|TRBJ1-1|13|TRBV5-1
CASSLGGGAQAFF
TGCGCCAGCAGCTTGGGAGGAGGAGCGCAAGCTTTCTTT
>NA|NA|TRBJ1-2|15|TRBV9
CASSVFPGLGYGYTF
TGTGCCAGCAGCGTTTTCCCAGGGCTAGGGTATGGCTACACCTTC
>NA|NA|TRBJ1-1|15|TRBV3-1/TRBV3-2
CASSQEPGVGTEAFF
TGTGCCAGCAGCCAAGAACCGGGCGTAGGCACTGAAGCTTTCTTT
>NA|NA|TRBJ1-2|17|TRBV4-3
CASSVNPGRGVLGGYTF
TGCGCCAGCAGCGTCAATCCGGGACGCGGTGTTCTAGGTGGCTACACCTTC
>NA|NA|TRBJ1-3|15|TRBV7-9
CASSLRISSGNTIYF
TGTGCCAGCAGCTTAAGGATCTCCTCTGGAAACACCATATATTTT